Each of the 7 T cell receptor beta chains below was sequenced from the same sample in a study of T cell responses to AZD1222 COVID-19 vaccine. Generated by immunoSEQ multiplex PCR, the TCRdb table keeps only in-frame clones and is missing some. The sample consists of some 140,000 clones, 92% of them appearing once. The input for sequencing was peripheral blood, taken on day 0 of AZD1222 vaccination. Receptors originate from an adult in good health.

This clone has a handful of counts. This chain links TRBV4-2 with TRBJ1-4, with D possibly being TRBD1 (5 bases). Trimming took off 3 bases at V and 12 bases at J, with 14 bases between the two ends. The V gene's germline CDR1 is LGHNA and CDR2 YNFKEQ. There are 13 residues in the CDR3. The CDR3 nucleotides are TGTGCCAGCAGCCAGGAGCAGGGTAGGGAACTGTTTTTT. It encodes CASSQEQGRELFF.

Only one count was recorded for this clone. This rearrangement joins TRBV5-5 to TRBJ2-7, with 8 bases that match TRBD1. After removal of 0 bases from V and 2 bases from J, the junction contained 16 bases not matched to a gene. The CDR3 spans 19 residues. Germline V CDR1 and CDR2: SGHKS, YYEKEE (reference sequence). This CDR3 reads CASSLVAGGMGRYTYEQYF. Written as DNA, the CDR3 is TGTGCCAGCAGCTTGGTCGCAGGGGGCATGGGGCGATATACCTACGAGCAGTACTTC.

The gene calls are TRBV28 and TRBJ1-5, with 9 bases identical to TRBD1. The germline CDR1 and CDR2 sequences are MDHEN and SYDVKM. The CDR3 sequence is 15 residues long. Germline trimming cut 6 bases from V and 6 bases from J; bases unmatched to any gene: 9. Here the CDR3 reads CASSLDRGTSQPQHF. In nucleotides, the CDR3 is TGTGCCAGCAGCTTGGACAGGGGCACGTCTCAGCCCCAGCATTTT.

The chain links TRBV14 to TRBJ2-7; D is uncertain. Looked up from germline, CDR1 is SGHDN and CDR2 is FVKESK. V lost 0 bases and J lost 9, with 12 bases in between. CDR3 length: 13 amino acids. The CDR3 region has the DNA TGTGCCAGCAGCCAAGAGGAACATTTGGGGCAGTACTTC. This gives the protein CASSQEEHLGQYF.

A single count supports this clone. The genes are TRBV30 and TRBJ2-7; 11 nucleotides align to TRBD2. Per the germline V gene, CDR1 is GTSNPN and CDR2 is SVGIG (reference sequence). Trimming took 2 bases from V and 4 from J; bases not matched to a gene: 16. The CDR3 length is 18 residues. In DNA, the CDR3 is TGTGCCTGGAGTTCCCCGGGGGTAGCGGGAGGGCCGGTTTACGAGCAGTACTTC. Its protein is CAWSSPGVAGGPVYEQYF.

V usage is TRBV10-2 and J usage is TRBJ2-2; D is tentatively TRBD1 or TRBD2 (7 bases each). This CDR3 region has 14 residues. V was trimmed by 11 bases and J by 6 bases, leaving 19 bases between them. Germline loops: CDR1 WSHSY, CDR2 SAAADI. CDR3 protein: CAYRGGGGAGELFF. The CDR3 nucleotides are TGCGCCTATCGGGGAGGGGGCGGAGCCGGGGAGCTGTTTTTT.

The chain carries TRBV11-2 and TRBJ2-3; D unresolved. Germline V CDR1 and CDR2: SGHAT, FQNNGV. This CDR3 has 14 amino acids. The ends were cut back, 0 bases at V and 1 base at J, with 5 bases in the middle. The DNA of the CDR3 is TGTGCCAGCAGCTTAGATTTCGGCACAGATACGCAGTATTTT. This gives the protein CASSLDFGTDTQYF.